The 32 T cell receptor beta chains given below trace back to one sample, sequenced in a study of T cell changes during pregnancy in multiple sclerosis. Method: immunoSEQ multiplex PCR; TCRdb's copy keeps in-frame clones and lacks some. Of tens of thousands of clones in the sample, 80% to 90% were seen once. This specimen consisted of CD4+ T cells from peripheral blood mononuclear cells, obtained in the first trimester of pregnancy. These TCRs come from a female donor in good health, enrolled as a control in a pregnancy study.

The V call is TRBV7-9, the J call TRBJ1-1; D is possibly TRBD1 (5 bases). V gave up 4 bases and J gave up 0 bases, with 12 bases separating them. Per germline, CDR1 SEHNR and CDR2 FQNEAQ (reference sequence). This CDR3 has 15 residues. The CDR3 reads CASSSSGGMNTEAFF. Here the CDR3 DNA reads TGTGCCAGCAGCTCGTCGGGGGGAATGAACACTGAAGCTTTCTTT.

The chain couples TRBV5-8 to TRBJ1-2, with 8 positions matching TRBD1. Trimming cost V 2 bases and J 3 bases; bases outside gene matches: 6. The germline gives CDR1 SGHTS, CDR2 YDEGEE. The CDR3 extends over 15 amino acids. CDR3 nucleotides: TGTGCCAGCAGCTTTGGACAGGGCGTTGACTATGGCTACACCTTC. As protein: CASSFGQGVDYGYTF.

The chain joins TRBV5-1 to TRBJ2-3, with 9 bases identical to TRBD2. This CDR3 region has 15 residues. Germline V gene data show CDR1 as SGHRS and CDR2 as YFSETQ. Trimming at V came to 5 bases and at J to 4 bases, leaving 8 bases not matched to a gene. DNA of the CDR3: TGCGCCAGCAGGGCCGGGACTAGCATGTCAGATACGCAGTATTTT. Residues: CASRAGTSMSDTQYF.

The table lists this clone with a count of one. The chain links TRBV19 to TRBJ2-1, with D unresolved. The germline V and J ends were trimmed by 6 bases and 1 base, with 10 bases remaining between them. This CDR3 is 14 amino acids long. Looked up from germline, CDR1 is LNHDA and CDR2 is SQIVND (reference sequence). CDR3 residues: CASSRSASYNEQFF. The CDR3 nucleotides read TGTGCCAGTAGCAGGTCGGCGTCCTACAATGAGCAGTTCTTC.

This chain uses TRBV15 with TRBJ1-4; D is uncertain. Trimming removed 1 base at V and 4 bases at J, with 7 bases between. The CDR3 has 14 residues. The germline V gene encodes CDR1 LNHNV and CDR2 YYDKDF (reference sequence). CDR3 nucleotides: TGTGCCACCAGCAGAGCCGGGAGTAATGAAAAACTGTTTTTT. This encodes CATSRAGSNEKLFF.

The genes are TRBV5-1 and TRBJ2-1; D is possibly TRBD2 (6 bases). Germline V lookup: CDR1 SGHRS, CDR2 YFSETQ. This CDR3 spans 15 amino acids. V gave up 0 bases and J gave up 4 bases, with 11 bases separating them. The CDR3 DNA reads TGCGCCAGCAGCTTGGGCGGGACGATATACAATGAGCAGTTCTTC. This gives the protein CASSLGGTIYNEQFF.

The chain has TRBV18 and TRBJ1-6; TRBD1 aligns across 8 bases. This CDR3 contains 17 residues. V lost 0 bases and J lost 7; bases outside the gene matches: 8. CDR1 KGHSH and CDR2 LQKENI come from the germline V gene. The CDR3, as DNA: TGTGCCAGCTCACCACCCCAGGGGGCCCCCACGAATTCACCCCTCCACTTT. Translating it yields CASSPPQGAPTNSPLHF.

The chain carries TRBV19 and TRBJ1-2; the D is unclear. CDR3 length: 15 amino acids. CDR1 and CDR2 from the germline V gene are LNHDA and SQIVND (reference sequence). V was shortened by 6 bases and J by 4 bases, with 18 bases between the two germline ends. This CDR3 is CASSSGPGGVYGYTF. The CDR3 region has the DNA TGTGCCAGTAGCTCGGGTCCGGGTGGAGTCTATGGCTACACCTTC. The whole variable domain, remainder taken from reference TRBV19 and TRBJ1-2, is DGGITQSPKYLFRKEGQNVTLSCEQNLNHDAMYWYRQDPGQGLRLIYYSQIVNDFQKGDIAEGYSVSREKKESFPLTVTSAQKNPTAFYLCASSSGPGGVYGYTFGSGTRLTVV.

The rearrangement links TRBV6-1 to TRBJ1-2, with D maybe TRBD1 (6 bases). With 2 bases removed from V and 6 bases from J, the gap between germline ends came to 16 bases. This CDR3 has 15 amino acids. Germline lookup yields CDR1 MNHNS and CDR2 SASEGT. CDR3 DNA: TGTGCCAGCAGTGAATGGGGCAGGGGTGCCCATGGCTACACCTTC. Translating gives CASSEWGRGAHGYTF.

CDR3 sequence reads: CASAMVGVGANYGYTF. The CDR3 DNA is TGTGCCAGCGCCATGGTTGGAGTGGGTGCTAACTATGGCTACACCTTC. This sequence joins TRBV5-5 and TRBJ1-2; D unclear. V lost 7 bases to trimming and J lost 0 bases, with 19 bases between them. Germline V lookup: CDR1 SGHKS, CDR2 YYEKEE (reference sequence). The CDR3 sequence is 16 residues long.

The chain employs TRBV21-1 and TRBJ1-6; no DNA check was done on the table's D call, TRBD1. TRBV21-1 is given as a pseudogene. The CDR3 is 15 amino acids. Here the CDR3 DNA reads TGTGCCAGCAGCAAAAACAGGGGCGAGGATTCACCCCTCCACTTT. Protein sequence: CASSKNRGEDSPLHF.

This chain connects TRBV6-7 to TRBJ2-1; the match to TRBD2 covers 13 bases. TRBV6-7 is assigned to the ORF class and has an uncertain function. The J segment lost 2 bases and the V segment lost 5 bases, leaving 3 bases of the junction unmatched. This CDR3 contains 16 residues. CDR3 nucleotide sequence: TGTGCCAGCAGTAAAGGGACTAGCGGGACCTACAATGAGCAGTTCTTC. Its translation: CASSKGTSGTYNEQFF.

The rearrangement uses TRBV19 and TRBJ1-6, with 10 bases identical to TRBD1. The V and J ends lost 1 base and 9 bases, in that order; junction bases with no gene match: 6. This CDR3 has 16 amino acids. Per the germline V gene, CDR1 is LNHDA and CDR2 is SQIVND (reference sequence). The CDR3 DNA follows: TGTGCCAGTAGTATAGGTGACAGGGGGCAGAGTTCACCCCTCCACTTT. This codes for CASSIGDRGQSSPLHF.

This chain uses TRBV7-9 with TRBJ2-2; TRBD2 might be the D (6 bases). This CDR3 comprises 14 residues. With 2 bases removed from V and 7 bases from J, the gap between germline ends came to 11 bases. Germline loops: CDR1 SEHNR, CDR2 FQNEAQ (reference sequence). In nucleotides, the CDR3 is TGTGCCAGCAGCTTAAGCGGGCACAGCGGGGAGCTGTTTTTT. This gives the protein CASSLSGHSGELFF.

The chain couples TRBV7-2 to TRBJ2-7; 10 positions match TRBD2. The germline V gene encodes CDR1 SGHTA and CDR2 FQGNSA. V shed 6 bases and J 2 bases; nucleotides not matched to a gene: 13. The CDR3 is 17 residues long. The CDR3 DNA is TGTGCCAGCAGAGGAGTCAGCGGGAGGGGAGGGACCTACGAGCAGTACTTC. Residues: CASRGVSGRGGTYEQYF.

The chain combines TRBV6-5 with TRBJ2-1, with TRBD2 matching over 9 bases. Looked up from germline, CDR1 is MNHEY and CDR2 is SVGAGI. V lost 2 bases to trimming and J lost 6 bases; unmatched junction nucleotides: 2. The CDR3 is 14 residues long. CDR3 protein: CASSYSGGSNEQFF. The CDR3, as DNA: TGTGCCAGCAGTTACAGCGGGGGGTCCAATGAGCAGTTCTTC.

This chain connects TRBV7-9 to TRBJ2-2, with 8 bases that match TRBD2. The CDR3 has 15 residues. Germline-derived CDR1 and CDR2 are SEHNR and FQNEAQ (reference sequence). V lost 3 bases to trimming and J lost 6 bases; unmatched junction nucleotides: 6. CDR3 nucleotide sequence: TGTGCCAGCAGCTTCGCGGGAGGCCGGTCCGGGGAGCTGTTTTTT. This codes for CASSFAGGRSGELFF.

The CDR3 nucleotides are TGTGCCACCGGTACTGGAAACACCATATATTTT. The encoded protein is CATGTGNTIYF. The J gene is TRBJ1-3, the V gene TRBV6-1; D remains ambiguous. This CDR3 is built from 11 residues. CDR1 is MNHNS and CDR2 is SASEGT in the germline V gene. V was shortened by 10 bases and J by 2 bases, with 6 bases between the two germline ends.

The CDR3 sequence is CASSDGPGRPQHF. CDR3 coding DNA: TGTGCCAGCAGTGATGGTCCCGGTCGGCCCCAGCATTTT. V and J are TRBV2 and TRBJ1-5; the D is unclear. Germline V lookup: CDR1 SNHLY, CDR2 FYNNEI. The CDR3 has 13 residues. Trimming pared 3 bases from V and 9 bases from J, leaving 12 bases between.

In its sample, this clone was seen a few times. The CDR3: CAWSPGHGGNTIYF. Here the CDR3 DNA reads TGTGCCTGGAGCCCTGGGCACGGAGGAAACACCATATATTTT. The genes are TRBV30 and TRBJ1-3, with no clear D. This CDR3 has 14 amino acids. The germline V gene encodes CDR1 GTSNPN and CDR2 SVGIG (reference sequence). V was clipped by 3 bases and J by 4 bases, with 13 bases between them.

V and J are TRBV5-4 and TRBJ2-3, with D possibly TRBD2 on 6 matching bases. The V gene lost 0 bases and the J gene lost 0 bases, with 14 bases spanning the gap. The V gene's germline CDR1 is SGHNT and CDR2 YYREEE (reference sequence). This CDR3 is 17 amino acids long. CDR3 coding DNA: TGTGCCAGCAGCTTGGGAGCTGCGGGGCTCAGCACAGATACGCAGTATTTT. It encodes CASSLGAAGLSTDTQYF.

The V and J genes are TRBV5-6 and TRBJ1-2; D is unclear. CDR1 and CDR2 (germline): SGHDT, YYEEEE. This CDR3 is 13 amino acids long. V dropped 2 bases and J dropped 3 bases, with 8 bases sitting between them. CDR3 region: CASSFPRDYGYTF. CDR3 bases: TGTGCCAGCAGCTTTCCAAGAGACTATGGCTACACCTTC.

The chain links TRBV5-6 to TRBJ1-2; the D gene is possibly TRBD1 (5 bases). The length of the CDR3 is 13 residues. V was pared by 0 bases and J by 2 bases, with 5 bases between. Germline V CDR1 and CDR2: SGHDT, YYEEEE. DNA for the CDR3: TGTGCCAGCAGCTTGGACAGGAACTATGGCTACACCTTC. Amino acids: CASSLDRNYGYTF. The full variable domain, rest sourced from reference TRBV5-6 and TRBJ1-2, is DAGVTQSPTHLIKTRGQQVTLRCSPKSGHDTVSWYQQALGQGPQFIFQYYEEEERQRGNFPDRFSGHQFPNYSSELNVNALLLGDSALYLCASSLDRNYGYTFGSGTRLTVV.

This clone was recorded once. The chain links TRBV4-1 to TRBJ2-7; the D gene is possibly TRBD2 (5 bases). From germline, CDR1 is MGHRA and CDR2 YSYEKL. Trimming left V 0 bases short and J 6 bases short, with 15 bases between. The CDR3 has 15 residues. For the CDR3, the DNA is TGCGCCAGCAGCCAAGAGGTAGCGCGGTCGACCGAGCAGTACTTC. Protein sequence: CASSQEVARSTEQYF.

The chain joins TRBV29-1 to TRBJ2-5, with TRBD1 as a possible D gene (6 bases). The CDR3 runs 13 residues. The germline V and J ends were trimmed by 4 bases and 5 bases, with 14 bases remaining between them. CDR1 is SQVTM and CDR2 is ANQGSEA in the germline V gene. Written as DNA, the CDR3 is TGCAGCGTTGTGGCTGGGGGCGGGGAGACCCAGTACTTC. It translates to CSVVAGGGETQYF.

In DNA form, the CDR3 reads TGCGCCAGCCAGGGGACGGGGGGAATCACAGATACGCAGTATTTT. Translating it yields CASQGTGGITDTQYF. This chain uses TRBV5-1 with TRBJ2-3; the D gene is possibly TRBD2 (7 bases). The CDR3 consists of 15 residues. With 7 bases removed from V and 2 bases from J, the gap between germline ends came to 17 bases. The germline gives CDR1 SGHRS, CDR2 YFSETQ.

This chain's CDR3 is CASSSRTSGSGGTGELFF. CDR3 sequence (DNA): TGCGCCAGCAGCTCGCGGACTAGCGGAAGCGGGGGCACCGGGGAGCTGTTTTTT. The rearrangement links TRBV4-3 to TRBJ2-2; 10 bases align to TRBD2. V lost 5 bases, J lost 4 bases, and 13 bases stayed unmatched. This CDR3 region has 18 residues. Germline CDR1 and CDR2: LGHNA and YSLEER.

The chain couples TRBV7-6 to TRBJ2-7; 9 bases line up with TRBD2. J was trimmed by 1 base and V by 1 base; bases with no gene match: 2. Germline loops: CDR1 SGHVS, CDR2 FNYEAQ. CDR3 length: 15 amino acids. The CDR3 is CASSLERGESYEQYF. The CDR3 bases are TGTGCCAGCAGCTTAGAGCGGGGGGAGTCCTACGAGCAGTACTTC.

This clone was picked up one time. The rearrangement joins TRBV5-1 to TRBJ1-2; D remains ambiguous. V was shortened by 0 bases and J by 0 bases, with 12 bases between the two germline ends. The germline V gene has CDR1 SGHRS and CDR2 YFSETQ. CDR3 length: 16 amino acids. The CDR3 protein is CASSLVSTVTNYGYTF. CDR3 nucleotides: TGCGCCAGCAGCTTGGTATCAACAGTAACTAACTATGGCTACACCTTC.

The rearrangement uses TRBV27 and TRBJ1-1; the D is unclear. Trimming left V 6 bases short and J 1 base short, with 15 bases between. The CDR3 sequence is 15 residues long. CDR1 is MNHEY and CDR2 is SMNVEV in the germline V gene (reference sequence). CDR3 protein: CASRDWGAENTEAFF. CDR3 in DNA: TGTGCCAGCAGAGATTGGGGAGCCGAGAACACTGAAGCTTTCTTT.

This chain connects TRBV7-2 to TRBJ2-1, with 8 bases aligning to TRBD2. Looked up from germline, CDR1 is SGHTA and CDR2 is FQGNSA. There are 14 residues in the CDR3. V lost 1 base and J lost 8; bases outside the gene matches: 4. Here the CDR3 DNA reads TGTGCCAGCAGCTTAGAAGCGGGAGCCTATGAGCAGTTCTTC. Translated: CASSLEAGAYEQFF.

The DNA for the CDR3 is TGTGCCAGCAGGTCGGACAGGGATGAAATTAGCTCCTATAATTCACCCCTCCACTTT. This gives the protein CASRSDRDEISSYNSPLHF. V gene TRBV7-9 combines with J gene TRBJ1-6, with 8 positions matching TRBD1. The germline CDR1 and CDR2 sequences are SEHNR and FQNEAQ (reference sequence). The junction had 13 bases not matched to a gene; V was cut back by 6 bases and J by 0 bases. The CDR3 is 19 residues long.